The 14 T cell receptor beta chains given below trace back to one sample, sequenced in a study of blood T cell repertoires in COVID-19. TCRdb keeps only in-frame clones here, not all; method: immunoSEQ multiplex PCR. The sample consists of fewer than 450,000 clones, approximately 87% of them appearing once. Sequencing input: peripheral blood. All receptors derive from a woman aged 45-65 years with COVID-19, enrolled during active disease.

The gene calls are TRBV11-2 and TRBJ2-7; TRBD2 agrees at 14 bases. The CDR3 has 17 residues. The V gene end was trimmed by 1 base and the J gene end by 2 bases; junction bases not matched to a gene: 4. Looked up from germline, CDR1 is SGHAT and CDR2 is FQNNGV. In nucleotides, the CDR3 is TGTGCCAGCAGCTTAGGGGGACTAGCGGGAGACACCTACGAGCAGTACTTC. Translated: CASSLGGLAGDTYEQYF.

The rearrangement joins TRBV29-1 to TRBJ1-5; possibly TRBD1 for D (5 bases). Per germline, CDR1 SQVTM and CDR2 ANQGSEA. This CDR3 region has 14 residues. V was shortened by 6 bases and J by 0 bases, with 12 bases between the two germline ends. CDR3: CSVGRGNSNQPQHF. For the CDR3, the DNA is TGCAGCGTGGGACGGGGGAATAGCAATCAGCCCCAGCATTTT.

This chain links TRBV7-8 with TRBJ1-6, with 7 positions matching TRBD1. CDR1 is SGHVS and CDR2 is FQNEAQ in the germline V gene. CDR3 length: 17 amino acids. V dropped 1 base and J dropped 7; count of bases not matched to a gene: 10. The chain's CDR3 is CASSLEGASFRNSPLHF. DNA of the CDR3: TGTGCCAGCAGCTTAGAGGGGGCTAGTTTTCGGAATTCACCCCTCCACTTT.

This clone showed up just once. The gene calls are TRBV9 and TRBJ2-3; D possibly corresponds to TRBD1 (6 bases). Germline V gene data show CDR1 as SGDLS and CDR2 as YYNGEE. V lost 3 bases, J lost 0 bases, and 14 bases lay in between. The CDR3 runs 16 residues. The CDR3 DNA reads TGTGCCAGCAGCGCGGGACACCGTTCGAGCACAGATACGCAGTATTTT. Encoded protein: CASSAGHRSSTDTQYF.

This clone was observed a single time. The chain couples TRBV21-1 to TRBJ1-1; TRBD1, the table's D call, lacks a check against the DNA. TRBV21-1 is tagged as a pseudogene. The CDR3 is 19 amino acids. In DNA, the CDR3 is TGTGCCAGCACCACAATCGACAGGGGGATTGGGGATGCGAACACTGAAGCTTTCTTT. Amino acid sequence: CASTTIDRGIGDANTEAFF.

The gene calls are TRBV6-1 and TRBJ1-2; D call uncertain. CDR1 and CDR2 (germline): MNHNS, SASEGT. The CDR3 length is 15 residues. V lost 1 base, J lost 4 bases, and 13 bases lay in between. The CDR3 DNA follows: TGTGCCAGCAGTGAAGACCGGCGGCGGGGCTATGGCTACACCTTC. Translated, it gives CASSEDRRRGYGYTF.

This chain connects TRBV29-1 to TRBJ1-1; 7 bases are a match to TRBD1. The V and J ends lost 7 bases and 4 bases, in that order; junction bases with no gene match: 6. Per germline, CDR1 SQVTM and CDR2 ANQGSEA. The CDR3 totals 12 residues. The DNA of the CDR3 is TGCAGCGGACAGGGACTCTCCACTGAAGCTTTCTTT. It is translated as CSGQGLSTEAFF.

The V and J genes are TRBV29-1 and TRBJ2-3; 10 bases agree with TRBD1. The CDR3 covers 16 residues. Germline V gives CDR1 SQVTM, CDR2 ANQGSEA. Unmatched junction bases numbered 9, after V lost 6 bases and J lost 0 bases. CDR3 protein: CSVVDRGLTSTDTQYF. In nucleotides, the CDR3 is TGCAGCGTGGTAGACAGGGGGCTCACTAGCACAGATACGCAGTATTTT.

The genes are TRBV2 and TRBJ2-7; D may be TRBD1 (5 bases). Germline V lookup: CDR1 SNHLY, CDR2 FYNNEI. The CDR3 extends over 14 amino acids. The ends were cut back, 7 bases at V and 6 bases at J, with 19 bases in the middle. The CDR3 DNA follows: TGTGCCAGCAAACTGGACACCAAAGGGGTCGAGCAGTACTTC. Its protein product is CASKLDTKGVEQYF.

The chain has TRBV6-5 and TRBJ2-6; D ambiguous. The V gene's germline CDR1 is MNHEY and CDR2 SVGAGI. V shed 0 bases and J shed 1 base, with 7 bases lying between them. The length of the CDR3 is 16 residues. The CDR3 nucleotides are TGTGCCAGCAGTTACTCGAGACTGTCTGGGGCCAACGTCCTGACTTTC. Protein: CASSYSRLSGANVLTF.

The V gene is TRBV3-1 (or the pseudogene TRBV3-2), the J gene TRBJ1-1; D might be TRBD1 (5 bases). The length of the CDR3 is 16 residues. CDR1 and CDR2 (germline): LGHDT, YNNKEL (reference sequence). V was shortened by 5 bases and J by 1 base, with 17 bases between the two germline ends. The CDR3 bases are TGTGCCAGCAGCGCCCGTGGAGGGGCCGGGAACACTGAAGCTTTCTTT. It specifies CASSARGGAGNTEAFF.

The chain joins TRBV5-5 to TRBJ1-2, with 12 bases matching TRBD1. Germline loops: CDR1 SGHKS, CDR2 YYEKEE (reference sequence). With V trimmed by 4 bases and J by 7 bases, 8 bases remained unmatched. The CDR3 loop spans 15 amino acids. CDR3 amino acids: CASSLGQGAPGGYTF. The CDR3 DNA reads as TGTGCCAGCAGCCTGGGACAGGGGGCGCCGGGTGGCTACACCTTC. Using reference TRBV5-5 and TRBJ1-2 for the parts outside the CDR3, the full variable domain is DAGVTQSPTHLIKTRGQQVTLRCSPISGHKSVSWYQQVLGQGPQFIFQYYEKEERGRGNFPDRFSARQFPNYSSELNVNALLLGDSALYLCASSLGQGAPGGYTFGSGTRLTVV.

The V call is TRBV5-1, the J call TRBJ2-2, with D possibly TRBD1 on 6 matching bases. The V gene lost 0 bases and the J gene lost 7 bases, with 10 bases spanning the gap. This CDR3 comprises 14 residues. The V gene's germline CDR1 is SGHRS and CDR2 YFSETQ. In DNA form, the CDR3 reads TGCGCCAGCAGCTTGGACAGGGCCGTCGGGGAGCTGTTTTTT. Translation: CASSLDRAVGELFF.

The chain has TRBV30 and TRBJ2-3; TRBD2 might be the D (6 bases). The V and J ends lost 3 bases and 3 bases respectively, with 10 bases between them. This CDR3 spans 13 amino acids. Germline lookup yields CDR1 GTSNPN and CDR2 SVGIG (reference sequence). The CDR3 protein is CAWRPGATDTQYF. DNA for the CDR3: TGTGCCTGGAGACCGGGAGCAACAGATACGCAGTATTTT.